This T cell receptor beta chain is from a study of graft-versus-host responses after intestinal transplantation. At the level of the study: All recipients were transplanted with multivisceral, liver-intestinal, or isolated intestinal grafts. General observations from the study: Present in recipient marrow, GvH clones included some that appeared first in ileum or blood.

Repertoires were generated with immunoSEQ multiplex PCR, while TCRdb's copy carries only in-frame clones and drops some. The data contain 20,000 to 30,000 clones, over 90% of them singletons. CDR3 length equals 15 residues. V lost 2 bases to trimming and J lost 1 base; unmatched junction nucleotides: 4. Germline V gives CDR1 MNHEY, CDR2 SVGAGI. A note on this clone: What it binds is unknown.

The input for sequencing was PBMCs, taken approximately 38 days after intestinal transplant. V usage is TRBV6-5 and J usage is TRBJ1-1; 7 bases agree with TRBD1. The source of this sequence is a human patient who received an intestinal transplant, so some T cells may come from the graft donor. The CDR3 sequence: CASSYEQGSNTEAFF. The CDR3 bases are TGTGCCAGCAGTTACGAACAGGGGTCGAACACTGAAGCTTTCTTT.